Listed here are 14 T cell receptor beta chains from one sample, sequenced in a study of blood T cell repertoires in COVID-19. The protocol was immunoSEQ multiplex PCR, while the TCRdb copy is restricted to in-frame clones and leaves out a portion. The table includes some 99,000 clones, approximately 90% detected once. The sequenced material came from peripheral blood. These receptors came from a human donor in a cohort sampled during active COVID-19.

This chain joins TRBV9 and TRBJ2-5; TRBD2 agrees at 7 bases. Germline V gene data show CDR1 as SGDLS and CDR2 as YYNGEE. The CDR3 contains 14 residues. The junction had 6 bases not matched to a gene; V was cut back by 2 bases and J by 5 bases. CDR3: CASSVGGSGETQYF. The CDR3 region has the DNA TGTGCCAGCAGCGTGGGCGGGAGCGGGGAGACCCAGTACTTC. Filled out from reference TRBV9 and TRBJ2-5, the complete variable domain reads DSGVTQTPKHLITATGQRVTLRCSPRSGDLSVYWYQQSLDQGLQFLIQYYNGEERAKGNILERFSAQQFPDLHSELNLSSLELGDSALYFCASSVGGSGETQYFGPGTRLLVL.

This clone was recorded once. The chain uses TRBV18 and TRBJ2-5; 10 positions match TRBD2. Trimming at V came to 3 bases and at J to 1 base, leaving 5 bases not matched to a gene. The germline CDR1 and CDR2 sequences are KGHSH and LQKENI. The CDR3 extends over 16 amino acids. The CDR3 protein is CASSPGLAEIQETQYF. The CDR3 bases are TGTGCCAGCTCACCTGGACTAGCGGAGATCCAAGAGACCCAGTACTTC. Together with reference TRBV18 and TRBJ2-5, the CDR3 gives the full variable domain: NAGVMQNPRHLVRRRGQEARLRCSPMKGHSHVYWYRQLPEEGLKFMVYLQKENIIDESGMPKERFSAEFPKEGPSILRIQQVVRGDSAAYFCASSPGLAEIQETQYFGPGTRLLVL.

This clone was observed a single time. V gene TRBV11-2 combines with J gene TRBJ1-2; 9 bases align to TRBD1. Germline trimming cut 3 bases from V and 5 bases from J; bases unmatched to any gene: 7. Germline V CDR1 and CDR2: SGHAT, FQNNGV. This CDR3 region has 15 residues. The CDR3 DNA sequence: TGTGCCAGCAGCTTCGGGACAGGGCCGCGGTATGGCTACACCTTC. The encoded protein is CASSFGTGPRYGYTF.

The genes are TRBV27 and TRBJ2-1, with TRBD1 identical over 9 bases. The CDR3 has 15 amino acids. Germline V gene sequence: CDR1 MNHEY, CDR2 SMNVEV (reference sequence). Trimming removed 5 bases from V and 3 bases from J; junction bases left unmatched: 5. CDR3 sequence reads: CASSIKGQGYNEQFF. DNA for the CDR3: TGTGCCAGCAGTATAAAGGGACAGGGCTACAATGAGCAGTTCTTC.

CDR3 DNA sequence: TGTGCCACCAGCAGCCGACAGGGTAATATCTATGGCTACACCTTC. Translation: CATSSRQGNIYGYTF. The genes are TRBV15 and TRBJ1-2, with TRBD1 identical over 7 bases. CDR1 is LNHNV, CDR2 YYDKDF, per germline (reference sequence). Unmatched junction bases numbered 8, after V lost 3 bases and J lost 4 bases. The CDR3 is made up of 15 amino acids.

The rearrangement links TRBV7-2 to TRBJ1-1; D is unresolved. V lost 5 bases, J lost 1 base, and 11 bases lay in between. Germline V gives CDR1 SGHTA, CDR2 FQGNSA. The CDR3 extends over 14 amino acids. The chain's CDR3 is CASSPWASNTEAFF. The CDR3 nucleotides read TGTGCCAGCAGCCCTTGGGCCTCGAACACTGAAGCTTTCTTT.

The chain is built from TRBV6-6 and TRBJ2-5; TRBD1 agrees at 10 bases. This CDR3 contains 14 residues. The germline gives CDR1 MNHNY, CDR2 SVGAGI (reference sequence). Germline trimming cut 4 bases from V and 4 bases from J; bases unmatched to any gene: 3. This chain's CDR3 is CASSWDRGRETQYF. The CDR3 nucleotides read TGTGCCAGCAGTTGGGACAGGGGACGAGAGACCCAGTACTTC.

V is TRBV15 and J is TRBJ2-1; 10 nucleotides align to TRBD2. Trimming took 0 bases from V and 8 from J; bases not matched to a gene: 10. Germline CDR1 and CDR2: LNHNV and YYDKDF (reference sequence). CDR3 size: 17 residues. The CDR3 protein is CATSRDRVAGGYDEQFF. The CDR3 region has the DNA TGTGCCACCAGCAGAGATCGGGTAGCGGGGGGATATGATGAGCAGTTCTTC.

V gene TRBV27 combines with J gene TRBJ1-2; TRBD1 aligns across 8 bases. The CDR3 has 14 residues. The germline CDR1 and CDR2 sequences are MNHEY and SMNVEV (reference sequence). The trim removed 5 bases at V and 3 bases at J, leaving 5 bases unmatched. The CDR3 DNA is TGTGCCAGCAGTCCAGGGGGCGCAGACTATGGCTACACCTTC. Its protein product is CASSPGGADYGYTF.

The gene calls are TRBV7-3 and TRBJ2-5; the match to TRBD2 covers 13 bases. Losses at the gene ends were 5 bases for V and 1 base for J; bases not matched to a gene: 4. The CDR3 is 16 residues long. The germline V gene encodes CDR1 SGHTA and CDR2 FQGTGA. The CDR3 coding sequence is TGTGCCAGCAGCCCTGGACTAGCGGGAGTCCAAGAGACCCAGTACTTC. This translates into CASSPGLAGVQETQYF.

To note about this clone: This sample includes further DNA sequences coding for the same CDR3. The chain uses TRBV4-2 and TRBJ2-7; 12 bases match TRBD2. Germline CDR1 is LGHNA and CDR2 is YNFKEQ. V trimming: 1 base; J trimming: 2 bases; junction bases outside the gene matches: 0. The CDR3 runs to 15 residues. CDR3 coding DNA: TGTGCCAGCAGCCAAGGACTAGCGGGAGCCTACGAGCAGTACTTC. Protein sequence: CASSQGLAGAYEQYF.

The V gene is TRBV6-2 or TRBV6-3, the J gene TRBJ2-7, with a possible D match to TRBD2 (6 bases). Germline CDR1 and CDR2: MNHEY and SVGEGT. V gave up 0 bases and J gave up 7 bases, with 10 bases separating them. The CDR3 has 13 amino acids. The CDR3 region is CASSYSPGTEQYF. The CDR3 DNA sequence: TGTGCCAGCAGTTACTCACCCGGGACTGAGCAGTACTTC.

V gene TRBV7-2 combines with J gene TRBJ2-4, with TRBD2 matching 9 bases. After removal of 6 bases from V and 5 bases from J, the junction contained 5 bases not matched to a gene. This CDR3 contains 14 residues. The V gene's germline CDR1 is SGHTA and CDR2 FQGNSA. As DNA, the CDR3 is TGTGCCAGCAGTGGGCGGGGGGGACAAAACATTCAGTACTTC. This sequence encodes CASSGRGGQNIQYF.

The chain carries TRBV3-1 (or the pseudogene TRBV3-2) and TRBJ1-1; 8 positions agree with TRBD1. The ends lost 4 bases at V and 4 bases at J; junction bases unmatched: 5. This CDR3 has 14 amino acids. Germline-derived CDR1 and CDR2 are LGHDT and YNNKEL (reference sequence). The CDR3 reads CASSPDRVRTEAFF. The CDR3 coding sequence is TGTGCCAGCAGCCCGGACAGGGTCCGCACTGAAGCTTTCTTT.